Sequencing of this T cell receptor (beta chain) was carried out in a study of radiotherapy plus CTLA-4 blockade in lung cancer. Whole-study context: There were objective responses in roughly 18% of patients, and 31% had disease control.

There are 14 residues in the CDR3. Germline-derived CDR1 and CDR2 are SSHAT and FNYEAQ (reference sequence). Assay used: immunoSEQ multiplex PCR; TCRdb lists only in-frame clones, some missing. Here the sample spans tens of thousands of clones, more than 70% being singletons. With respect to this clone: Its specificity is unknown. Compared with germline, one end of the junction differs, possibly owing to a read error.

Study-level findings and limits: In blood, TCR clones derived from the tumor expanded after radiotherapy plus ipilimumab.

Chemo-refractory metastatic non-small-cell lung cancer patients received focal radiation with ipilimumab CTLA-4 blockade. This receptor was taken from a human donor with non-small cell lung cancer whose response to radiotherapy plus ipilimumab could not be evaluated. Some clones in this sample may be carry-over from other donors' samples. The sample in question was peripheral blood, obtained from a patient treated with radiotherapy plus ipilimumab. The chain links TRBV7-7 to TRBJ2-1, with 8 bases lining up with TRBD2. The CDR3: CASSLGLAGNEQFF. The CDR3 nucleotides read TGTGCTAGCAGCTTAGGCCTAGCGGGCAATGAGCAGTTCTTC.